What follows is one TCR beta chain and its context. Its antigen is not known. Each patient came to thyroid surgery without any prior treatment (of any kind). This specimen belongs to a study of metastatic and nonmetastatic thyroid tumors. Across the study: The study looked at repertoires side by side in blood and in tumor or nodule tissue from malignant and benign thyroid patients. Study results and limitations: When malignant thyroid tumors were compared with benign nodules, TCR beta diversity was reportedly significantly higher in the malignant tumors. This held in both blood and tumor samples.

Original data processing: A papillary thyroid cancer distant-metastasis classifier was built from CDR3 differences across clinicopathological groups. TCRdb used MiXCR to call clones anew from the PCR reads. The V and J calls reflect TCRdb's pipeline rather than the authors' work. The sample holds some 20,000 clones, approximately 40% seen once. Germline-derived CDR1 and CDR2 are LGHNA and YNFKEQ. J lost 5 bases, V lost 4 bases, and 5 bases had no gene match. The CDR3 is 14 amino acids. The receptor was derived from a female donor with papillary thyroid cancer or a benign thyroid nodule (not recorded which). Some clones in this sample may be carry-over from other donors' samples. The chain employs TRBV4-2 and TRBJ2-7, with 10 bases that match TRBD2. What was sequenced was tumor tissue. CDR3 loop: CASSPGLAKHEQYF. DNA of the CDR3: TGTGCCAGCAGCCCGGGACTAGCGAAGCACGAGCAGTACTTC.